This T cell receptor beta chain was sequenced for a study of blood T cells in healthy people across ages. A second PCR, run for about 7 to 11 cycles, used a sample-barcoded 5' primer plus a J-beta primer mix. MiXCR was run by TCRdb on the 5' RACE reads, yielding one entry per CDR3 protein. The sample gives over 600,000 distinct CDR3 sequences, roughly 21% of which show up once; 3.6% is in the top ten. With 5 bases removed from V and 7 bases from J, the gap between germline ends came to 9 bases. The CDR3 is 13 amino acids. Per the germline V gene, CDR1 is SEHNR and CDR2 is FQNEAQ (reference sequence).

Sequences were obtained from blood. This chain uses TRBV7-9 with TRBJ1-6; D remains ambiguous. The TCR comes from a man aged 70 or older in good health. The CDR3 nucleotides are TGTGCCAGCAGCCCCAGGACCAATTCACCCCTCCACTTT. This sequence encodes CASSPRTNSPLHF.